This T cell receptor (beta chain) originates from a study of Ad26.COV2.S vaccination and SARS-CoV-2 variants. About the study: Donor had been placed in the Ad26.COV2.S arm of the COV1001 trial.

Noted treatment: about 20 received Ad26.COV2.S at low or high dose, single or two shots; about 5 received placebo; per-sample allocation not given. Sampling took place 63 days after the first vaccine or placebo injection. Some clones are missing from TCRdb's copy, which holds only in-frame ones; the method was immunoSEQ multiplex PCR. This sample has approximately 350,000 clones, with about nine tenths found just once. The CDR3 extends over 14 amino acids. Per germline, CDR1 SGHRS and CDR2 YFSETQ. V gave up 5 bases and J gave up 6 bases, with 17 bases separating them. Sequenced here: peripheral blood, sampled in a trial of Ad26.COV2.S vaccine versus placebo. The sequence was collected from a person between 18 and 59 years old who received the Ad26.COV2.S COVID-19 vaccine or a placebo. The chain recombines TRBV5-1 with TRBJ1-1; D unclear. The CDR3 loop reads CASRETPMFPEAFF. CDR3 nucleotides: TGCGCCAGCAGGGAAACGCCTATGTTCCCTGAAGCTTTCTTT.